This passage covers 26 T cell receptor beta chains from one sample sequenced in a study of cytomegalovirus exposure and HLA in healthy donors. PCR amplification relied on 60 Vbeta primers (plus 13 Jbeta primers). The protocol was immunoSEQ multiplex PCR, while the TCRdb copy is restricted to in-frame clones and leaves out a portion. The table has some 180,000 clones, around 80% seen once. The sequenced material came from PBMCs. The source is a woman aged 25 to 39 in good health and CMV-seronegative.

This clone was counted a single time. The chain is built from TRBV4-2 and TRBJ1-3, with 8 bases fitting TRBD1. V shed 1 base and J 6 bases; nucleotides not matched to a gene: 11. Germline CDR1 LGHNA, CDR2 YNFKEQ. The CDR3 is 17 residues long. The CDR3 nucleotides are TGTGCCAGCAGCCAAGTAGGCTCGACAGGGGCTGTAAACACCATATATTTT. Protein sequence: CASSQVGSTGAVNTIYF.

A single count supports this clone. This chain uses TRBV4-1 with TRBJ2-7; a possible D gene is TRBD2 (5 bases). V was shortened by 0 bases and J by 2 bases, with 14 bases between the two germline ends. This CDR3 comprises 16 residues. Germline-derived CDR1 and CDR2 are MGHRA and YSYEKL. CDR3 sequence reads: CASSQESGIGAYEQYF. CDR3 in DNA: TGCGCCAGCAGCCAAGAAAGCGGAATTGGGGCCTACGAGCAGTACTTC.

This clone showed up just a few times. The CDR3 spells CASSPRDSKEAFF. CDR3 DNA sequence: TGTGCCAGCTCCCCCCGGGACAGCAAAGAAGCTTTCTTT. The V gene is TRBV18, the J gene TRBJ1-1; 7 bases are shared with TRBD1. This CDR3 comprises 13 residues. With 6 bases clipped from V and 8 bases from J, the junction kept 9 bases outside the gene matches. CDR1 KGHSH and CDR2 LQKENI come from the germline V gene.

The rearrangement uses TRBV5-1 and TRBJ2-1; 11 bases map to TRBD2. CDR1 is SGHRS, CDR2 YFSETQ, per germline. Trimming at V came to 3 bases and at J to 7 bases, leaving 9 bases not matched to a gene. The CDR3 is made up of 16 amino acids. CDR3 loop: CASSSYSGGAFNEQFF. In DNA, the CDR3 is TGCGCCAGCAGCTCGTATAGCGGGGGGGCCTTTAATGAGCAGTTCTTC.

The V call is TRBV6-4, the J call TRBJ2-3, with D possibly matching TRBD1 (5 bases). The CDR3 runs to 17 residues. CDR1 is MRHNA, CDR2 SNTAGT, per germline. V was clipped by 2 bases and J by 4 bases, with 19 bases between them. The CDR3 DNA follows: TGTGCCAGCAGTGACCGACAGCCCAAACTGGCGGCAGATACGCAGTATTTT. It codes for CASSDRQPKLAADTQYF.

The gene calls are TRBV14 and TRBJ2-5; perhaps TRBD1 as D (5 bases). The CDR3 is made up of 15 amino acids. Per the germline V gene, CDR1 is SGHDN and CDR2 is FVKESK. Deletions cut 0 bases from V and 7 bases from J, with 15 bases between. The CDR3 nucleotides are TGTGCCAGCAGCCAAGATCCCGGCAGGGTGGTGACCCAGTACTTC. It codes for CASSQDPGRVVTQYF. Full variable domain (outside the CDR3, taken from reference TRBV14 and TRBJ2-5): EAGVTQFPSHSVIEKGQTVTLRCDPISGHDNLYWYRRVMGKEIKFLLHFVKESKQDESGMPNNRFLAERTGGTYSTLKVQPAELEDSGVYFCASSQDPGRVVTQYFGPGTRLLVL.

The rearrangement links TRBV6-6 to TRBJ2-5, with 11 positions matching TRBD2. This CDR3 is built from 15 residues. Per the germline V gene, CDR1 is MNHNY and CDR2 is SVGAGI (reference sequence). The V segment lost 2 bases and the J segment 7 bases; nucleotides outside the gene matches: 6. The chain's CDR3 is CASSYMTSGAGTQYF. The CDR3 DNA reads TGTGCCAGCAGTTACATGACTAGCGGGGCGGGGACCCAGTACTTC.

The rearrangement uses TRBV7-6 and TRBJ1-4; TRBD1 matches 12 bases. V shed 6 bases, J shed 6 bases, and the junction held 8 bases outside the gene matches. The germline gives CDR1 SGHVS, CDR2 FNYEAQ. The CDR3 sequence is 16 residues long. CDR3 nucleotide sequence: TGTGCCAGCAGTGCGGGGGGGGACAGGGGGCATGAAAAACTGTTTTTT. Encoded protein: CASSAGGDRGHEKLFF.

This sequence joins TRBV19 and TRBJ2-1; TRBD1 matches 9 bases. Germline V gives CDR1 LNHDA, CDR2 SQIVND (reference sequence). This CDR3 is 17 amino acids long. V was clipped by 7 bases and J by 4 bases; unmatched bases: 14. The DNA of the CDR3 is TGTGCCAGTACCCCCATAGGTACAGGGGGCGGTTACAATGAGCAGTTCTTC. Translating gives CASTPIGTGGGYNEQFF.

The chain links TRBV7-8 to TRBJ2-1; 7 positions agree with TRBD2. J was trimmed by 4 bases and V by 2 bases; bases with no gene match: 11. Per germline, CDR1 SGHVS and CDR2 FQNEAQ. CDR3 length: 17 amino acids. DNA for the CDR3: TGTGCCAGCAGCTTAAGGAGGAGGGTTAGCGGGTACAATGAGCAGTTCTTC. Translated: CASSLRRRVSGYNEQFF. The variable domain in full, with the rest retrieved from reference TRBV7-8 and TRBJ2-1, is GAGVSQSPRYKVAKRGQDVALRCDPISGHVSLFWYQQALGQGPEFLTYFQNEAQLDKSGLPSDRFFAERPEGSVSTLKIQRTQQEDSAVYLCASSLRRRVSGYNEQFFGPGTRLTVL.

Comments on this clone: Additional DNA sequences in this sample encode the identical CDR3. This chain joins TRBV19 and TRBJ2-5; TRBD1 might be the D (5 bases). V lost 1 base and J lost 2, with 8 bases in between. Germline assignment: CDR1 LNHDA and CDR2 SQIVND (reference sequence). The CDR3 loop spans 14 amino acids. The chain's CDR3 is CASSIGPGQETQYF. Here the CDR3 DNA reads TGTGCCAGTAGTATAGGGCCAGGGCAAGAGACCCAGTACTTC.

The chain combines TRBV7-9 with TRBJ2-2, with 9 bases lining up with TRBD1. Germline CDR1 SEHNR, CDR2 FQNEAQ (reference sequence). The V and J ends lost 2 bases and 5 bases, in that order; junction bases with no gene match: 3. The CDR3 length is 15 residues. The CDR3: CASSLSTGGTGELFF. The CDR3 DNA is TGTGCCAGCAGCTTATCGACAGGGGGTACCGGGGAGCTGTTTTTT.

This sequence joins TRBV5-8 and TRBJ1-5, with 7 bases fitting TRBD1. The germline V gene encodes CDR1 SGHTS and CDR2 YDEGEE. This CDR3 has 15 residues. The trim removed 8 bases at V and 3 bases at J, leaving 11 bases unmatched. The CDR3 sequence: CASKQGYGTNQPQHF. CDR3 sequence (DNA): TGTGCCAGTAAACAGGGGTACGGGACCAATCAGCCCCAGCATTTT.

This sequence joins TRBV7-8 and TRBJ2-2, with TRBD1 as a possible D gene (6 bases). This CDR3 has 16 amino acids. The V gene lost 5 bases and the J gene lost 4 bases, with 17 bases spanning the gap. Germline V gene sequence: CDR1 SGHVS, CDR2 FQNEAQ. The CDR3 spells CASSLITGWATGELFF. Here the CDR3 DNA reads TGTGCCAGCAGCCTTATTACAGGGTGGGCCACCGGGGAGCTGTTTTTT.

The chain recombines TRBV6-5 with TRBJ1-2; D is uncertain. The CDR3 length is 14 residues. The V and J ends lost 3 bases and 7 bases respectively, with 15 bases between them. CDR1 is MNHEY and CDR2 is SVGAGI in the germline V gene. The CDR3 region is CASSYRRVAFGYTF. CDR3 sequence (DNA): TGTGCCAGCAGTTATCGGAGGGTGGCATTTGGCTACACCTTC.

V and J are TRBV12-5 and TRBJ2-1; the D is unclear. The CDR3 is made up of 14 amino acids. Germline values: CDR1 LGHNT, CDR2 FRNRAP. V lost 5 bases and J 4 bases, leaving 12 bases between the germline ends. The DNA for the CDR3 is TGTGCTAGTGGTGAAGACTCGCCTTACAATGAGCAGTTCTTC. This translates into CASGEDSPYNEQFF.

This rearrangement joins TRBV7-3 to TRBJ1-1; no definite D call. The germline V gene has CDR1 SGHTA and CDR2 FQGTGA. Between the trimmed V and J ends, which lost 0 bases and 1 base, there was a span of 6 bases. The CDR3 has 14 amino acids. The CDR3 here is CASSLTGTNTEAFF. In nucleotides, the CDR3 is TGTGCCAGCAGCTTAACGGGCACGAACACTGAAGCTTTCTTT.

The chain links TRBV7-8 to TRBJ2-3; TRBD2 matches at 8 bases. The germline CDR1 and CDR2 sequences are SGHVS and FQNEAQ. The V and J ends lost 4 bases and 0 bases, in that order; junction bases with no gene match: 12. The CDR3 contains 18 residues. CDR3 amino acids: CASSYSAGGTTSTDTQYF. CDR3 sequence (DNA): TGTGCCAGCAGCTACTCCGCGGGAGGAACCACTAGCACAGATACGCAGTATTTT.

CDR3 in DNA: TGCGCCAGCAGCGCCCTTCCGGGACAGGGGGCAAGTGGGGCCAACGTCCTGACTTTC. It is translated as CASSALPGQGASGANVLTF. This chain joins TRBV5-1 and TRBJ2-6, with TRBD1 matching 12 bases. The V gene end was trimmed by 4 bases and the J gene end by 3 bases; junction bases not matched to a gene: 11. The germline CDR1 and CDR2 sequences are SGHRS and YFSETQ. This CDR3 comprises 19 residues.

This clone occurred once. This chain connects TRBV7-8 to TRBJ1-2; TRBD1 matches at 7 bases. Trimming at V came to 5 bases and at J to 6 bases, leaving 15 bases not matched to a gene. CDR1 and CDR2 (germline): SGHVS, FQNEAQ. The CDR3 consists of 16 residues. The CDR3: CASSLDRVWIVDGYTF. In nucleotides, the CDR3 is TGTGCCAGCAGCCTTGACAGGGTATGGATAGTGGATGGCTACACCTTC. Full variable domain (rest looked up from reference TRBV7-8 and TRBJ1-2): GAGVSQSPRYKVAKRGQDVALRCDPISGHVSLFWYQQALGQGPEFLTYFQNEAQLDKSGLPSDRFFAERPEGSVSTLKIQRTQQEDSAVYLCASSLDRVWIVDGYTFGSGTRLTVV.

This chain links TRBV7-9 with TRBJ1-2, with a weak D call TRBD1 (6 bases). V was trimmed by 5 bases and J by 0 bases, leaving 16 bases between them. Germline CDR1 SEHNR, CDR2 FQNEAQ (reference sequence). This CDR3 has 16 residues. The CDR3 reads CASSTILGQSNYGYTF. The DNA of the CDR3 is TGTGCCAGCAGCACCATCTTAGGACAGTCTAACTATGGCTACACCTTC. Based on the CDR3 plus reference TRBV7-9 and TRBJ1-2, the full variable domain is DTGVSQNPRHKITKRGQNVTFRCDPISEHNRLYWYRQTLGQGPEFLTYFQNEAQLEKSRLLSDRFSAERPKGSFSTLEIQRTEQGDSAMYLCASSTILGQSNYGYTFGSGTRLTVV.

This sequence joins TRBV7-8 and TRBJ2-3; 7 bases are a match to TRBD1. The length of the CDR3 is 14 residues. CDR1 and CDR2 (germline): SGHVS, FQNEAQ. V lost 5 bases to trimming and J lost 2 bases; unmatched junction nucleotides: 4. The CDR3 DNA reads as TGTGCCAGCAGCACCGGACAGGCCACAGATACGCAGTATTTT. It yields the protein CASSTGQATDTQYF.

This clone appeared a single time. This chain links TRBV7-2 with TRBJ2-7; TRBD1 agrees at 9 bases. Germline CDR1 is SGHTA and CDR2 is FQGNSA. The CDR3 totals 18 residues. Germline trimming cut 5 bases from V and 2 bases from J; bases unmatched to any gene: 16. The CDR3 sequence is CASSRKQGAFSFTYEQYF. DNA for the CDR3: TGTGCCAGCAGCAGAAAACAGGGGGCATTCTCCTTTACCTACGAGCAGTACTTC.

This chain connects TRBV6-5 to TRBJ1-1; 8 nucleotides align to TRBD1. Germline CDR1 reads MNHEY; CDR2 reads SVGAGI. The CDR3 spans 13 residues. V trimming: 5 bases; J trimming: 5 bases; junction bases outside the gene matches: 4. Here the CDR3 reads CASSSDRGTEAFF. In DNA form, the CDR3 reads TGTGCCAGCAGTAGCGACAGGGGAACTGAAGCTTTCTTT.

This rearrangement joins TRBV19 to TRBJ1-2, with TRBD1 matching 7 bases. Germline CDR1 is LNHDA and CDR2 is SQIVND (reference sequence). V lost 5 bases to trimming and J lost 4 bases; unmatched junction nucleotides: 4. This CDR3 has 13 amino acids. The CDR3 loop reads CASSQTGAYGYTF. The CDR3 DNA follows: TGTGCCAGTAGTCAAACAGGGGCCTATGGCTACACCTTC.

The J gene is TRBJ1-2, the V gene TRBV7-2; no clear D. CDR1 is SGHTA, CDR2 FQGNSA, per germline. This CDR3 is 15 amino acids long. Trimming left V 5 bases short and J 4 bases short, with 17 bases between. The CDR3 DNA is TGTGCCAGCAGCCGCTTAAACGAATACTCCTATGGCTACACCTTC. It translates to CASSRLNEYSYGYTF.